Each of the 19 T cell receptor beta chains below was sequenced from the same sample in a study of shared clonotypes between healthy human individuals. TCRdb's copy holds only in-frame clones and misses some; the assay was immunoSEQ multiplex PCR. The sample holds 550,000 to 800,000 clones, around 67% seen once. The sequencing sample was made of memory CD4+ T cells sorted from blood. Subset denoted: CD45RA-negative fraction. All receptors come from a woman under 40 in good health.

V and J are TRBV6-5 and TRBJ2-1, with 8 bases identical to TRBD1. The length of the CDR3 is 14 residues. Germline trimming cut 5 bases from V and 6 bases from J; bases unmatched to any gene: 6. Germline lookup yields CDR1 MNHEY and CDR2 SVGAGI. The CDR3 DNA reads as TGTGCCAGCAGTGCCGGACAGGGTGGCAATGAGCAGTTCTTC. This sequence encodes CASSAGQGGNEQFF.

The gene calls are TRBV4-2 and TRBJ2-1, with 7 bases aligning to TRBD2. After removal of 5 bases from V and 9 bases from J, the junction contained 19 bases not matched to a gene. This CDR3 is built from 17 residues. Per the germline V gene, CDR1 is LGHNA and CDR2 is YNFKEQ. DNA of the CDR3: TGTGCCAGCAGCTACGCAAATCAGGCTAGCGGCCGCCGTGAGCAGTTCTTC. It is translated as CASSYANQASGRREQFF.

The table lists this clone with a few counts. The chain links TRBV25-1 to TRBJ2-1; TRBD2 agrees at 9 bases. Germline V gene lookup returns CDR1 MGHDK and CDR2 SYGVNS. The V segment lost 1 base and the J segment 4 bases; nucleotides outside the gene matches: 5. The CDR3 has 16 amino acids. CDR3 sequence reads: CASSELGSGGYNEQFF. The DNA for the CDR3 is TGTGCCAGCAGTGAATTAGGTAGCGGGGGATACAATGAGCAGTTCTTC.

This sequence joins TRBV5-4 and TRBJ2-5; D call uncertain. The germline CDR1 and CDR2 sequences are SGHNT and YYREEE (reference sequence). Trimming pared 2 bases from V and 5 bases from J, leaving 13 bases between. The CDR3 is 14 residues long. Here the CDR3 reads CASSFLADTETQYF. CDR3 sequence (DNA): TGTGCCAGCAGCTTTCTTGCGGATACCGAGACCCAGTACTTC.

This clone has just one count. The chain employs TRBV4-1 and TRBJ2-7; 7 positions match TRBD2. CDR1 MGHRA and CDR2 YSYEKL come from the germline V gene. V shed 1 base, J shed 2 bases, and the junction held 5 bases outside the gene matches. This CDR3 spans 15 amino acids. CDR3 in DNA: TGCGCCAGCAGCCAAGGTGCGGGAGTTGCCTACGAGCAGTACTTC. Amino acid sequence: CASSQGAGVAYEQYF.

The rearrangement uses TRBV6-1 and TRBJ2-3, with 7 nucleotides matching TRBD1. CDR3 length: 15 amino acids. Trimming took 6 bases from V and 1 from J; bases not matched to a gene: 7. Germline V gene sequence: CDR1 MNHNS, CDR2 SASEGT. DNA for the CDR3: TGTGCCAGCAGGACAGGGTTTGGGGGCACAGATACGCAGTATTTT. It specifies CASRTGFGGTDTQYF.

There are a few counts of this clone. The chain links TRBV30 to TRBJ1-2; 7 bases are a match to TRBD1. The CDR3 sequence is 14 residues long. Trimming removed 5 bases from V and 4 bases from J; junction bases left unmatched: 10. CDR1 and CDR2 (germline): GTSNPN, SVGIG (reference sequence). In DNA form, the CDR3 reads TGTGCCTGGGGTTTGAGGGGACAGTCCTATGGCTACACCTTC. This translates into CAWGLRGQSYGYTF.

This rearrangement joins TRBV7-6 to TRBJ2-2; D unresolved. The V end was cut by 5 bases, the J end by 6 bases, with 7 bases between. CDR1 and CDR2 from the germline V gene are SGHVS and FNYEAQ. This CDR3 contains 12 residues. Here the CDR3 DNA reads TGTGCCAGCAGCCCGCGAGCCGGGGAGCTGTTTTTT. It codes for CASSPRAGELFF. Full variable domain (remainder filled in from reference TRBV7-6 and TRBJ2-2): GAGVSQSPRYKVTKRGQDVALRCDPISGHVSLYWYRQALGQGPEFLTYFNYEAQQDKSGLPNDRFSAERPEGSISTLTIQRTEQRDSAMYRCASSPRAGELFFGEGSRLTVL.

CDR3 loop: CASSLDLALETQYF. DNA for the CDR3: TGCGCCAGCAGCTTGGACCTAGCATTGGAGACCCAGTACTTC. This chain links TRBV5-1 with TRBJ2-5, with a possible D match to TRBD2 (5 bases). Looked up from germline, CDR1 is SGHRS and CDR2 is YFSETQ. Between the trimmed V and J ends, which lost 0 bases and 5 bases, there was a span of 11 bases. The CDR3 extends over 14 amino acids.

The rearrangement uses TRBV7-9 and TRBJ2-4; possibly TRBD1 for D (5 bases). In germline, CDR1 is SEHNR, CDR2 FQNEAQ (reference sequence). This CDR3 is built from 15 residues. The ends were cut back, 2 bases at V and 5 bases at J, with 13 bases in the middle. CDR3 DNA: TGTGCCAGCAGCTTACTGGGCCTAGGGGAAAACATTCAGTACTTC. Encoded protein: CASSLLGLGENIQYF.

The gene calls are TRBV2 and TRBJ1-1; D unresolved. This CDR3 has 12 amino acids. The germline CDR1 and CDR2 sequences are SNHLY and FYNNEI. V was cut by 9 bases and J by 1 base, with 9 bases left in between. CDR3 DNA: TGTGCCAGTTGCAGGCAGAACACTGAAGCTTTCTTT. This gives the protein CASCRQNTEAFF.

V is TRBV5-1 and J is TRBJ2-1, with 10 positions matching TRBD2. CDR3 size: 15 residues. J gave up 6 bases and V 0 bases, and 3 bases lay outside the gene matches. From germline, CDR1 is SGHRS and CDR2 YFSETQ. The CDR3 DNA follows: TGCGCCAGCAGCTTGGAACTAGCGGGACTCAATGAGCAGTTCTTC. Its protein product is CASSLELAGLNEQFF.

V gene TRBV14 combines with J gene TRBJ2-1; no firm D call. The germline gives CDR1 SGHDN, CDR2 FVKESK. V was clipped by 4 bases and J by 10 bases, with 14 bases between them. There are 13 residues in the CDR3. CDR3 loop: CASSPHSVGEQFF. For the CDR3, the DNA is TGTGCCAGCAGCCCTCATTCCGTAGGCGAGCAGTTCTTC.

This clone was recorded once. The chain couples TRBV10-3 to TRBJ2-1; 8 positions agree with TRBD1. This CDR3 contains 12 residues. V trimming: 6 bases; J trimming: 6 bases; junction bases outside the gene matches: 1. Germline loops: CDR1 ENHRY, CDR2 SYGVKD. The CDR3 coding sequence is TGTGCCATCAGCGGACAGGGCAATGAGCAGTTCTTC. Its protein product is CAISGQGNEQFF.

The V gene is TRBV6-1, the J gene TRBJ2-7; no clear D. This CDR3 comprises 13 residues. The ends were cut back, 6 bases at V and 5 bases at J, with 14 bases in the middle. The germline V gene encodes CDR1 MNHNS and CDR2 SASEGT. The DNA for the CDR3 is TGTGCCAGCAGGTCCCAGCGTAGCAACGAGCAGTACTTC. This gives the protein CASRSQRSNEQYF.

The chain couples TRBV7-6 to TRBJ2-3; 8 positions agree with TRBD2. Trimming cost V 2 bases and J 2 bases; bases outside gene matches: 15. CDR1 and CDR2 (germline): SGHVS, FNYEAQ. This CDR3 has 19 amino acids. CDR3 region: CASSLIGHGIGGDTDTQYF. In DNA form, the CDR3 reads TGTGCCAGCAGCTTAATCGGCCACGGAATCGGGGGGGACACAGATACGCAGTATTTT.

The DNA of the CDR3 is TGTGCCAGCAGCTTGGAGTCCACAGATACGCAGTATTTT. Amino acid sequence: CASSLESTDTQYF. The genes are TRBV5-4 and TRBJ2-3; no reliable D call. Trimming pared 0 bases from V and 2 bases from J, leaving 4 bases between. This CDR3 spans 13 amino acids. Germline assignment: CDR1 SGHNT and CDR2 YYREEE (reference sequence).

The chain combines TRBV6-5 with TRBJ1-2, with 9 positions matching TRBD1. Germline V CDR1 and CDR2: MNHEY, SVGAGI. V lost 6 bases to trimming and J lost 8 bases; unmatched junction nucleotides: 10. This CDR3 is built from 14 residues. The CDR3 DNA reads as TGTGCCAGCAGCCATGAGGGACAGGGTAGGGGCTACACCTTC. Encoded protein: CASSHEGQGRGYTF.

A note on this clone: Other DNA sequences within the sample encode an identical CDR3. The V and J genes are TRBV28 and TRBJ1-5, with D hard to call. This CDR3 region has 13 residues. The V end was cut by 3 bases, the J end by 2 bases, with 5 bases between. Germline-derived CDR1 and CDR2 are MDHEN and SYDVKM. The CDR3: CASSFLGNQPQHF. The CDR3 nucleotides are TGTGCCAGCAGTTTTCTTGGCAATCAGCCCCAGCATTTT.